This TCR beta chain was sequenced during a study of T cells in narcolepsy. Study outcomes and limitations: No autoreactive T cell clone sequences appeared in some memory CD4+ repertoires. Blood of same and different patients, but not healthy controls, reportedly held recurring autoreactive clonotypes.

Germline V gene sequence: CDR1 SGHVS, CDR2 FQNEAQ. V gave up 3 bases and J gave up 0 bases; unmatched junction bases: 8. CDR3 length equals 18 residues. Generated by immunoSEQ multiplex PCR, the TCRdb table keeps only in-frame clones and is missing some. The repertoire holds around 35,000 clones, with around 83% as singletons. About this clone itself: Its target is unknown.

The rearrangement links TRBV7-8 to TRBJ1-5; 10 nucleotides line up with TRBD1. The TCR originated in a human donor with narcolepsy. Sequences were obtained from CD45RA- memory CD4+ T cells from PBMCs. This CDR3 is CASSLRQGAFYSNQPQHF. CDR3 nucleotide sequence: TGTGCCAGCAGCTTGAGACAGGGGGCCTTCTATAGCAATCAGCCCCAGCATTTT.